The present T cell receptor (beta chain) was sequenced within a study of blood T cells in healthy people across ages. Comments on this clonotype: The antigen remains undetermined.

The V and J ends lost 8 bases and 0 bases, in that order; junction bases with no gene match: 9. CDR3 size: 16 residues. Through a sample-barcoded 5' primer and a J-beta primer mix, a second PCR was run for 7 to 11 cycles. A single record per CDR3 protein comes from TCRdb applying MiXCR to the 5' RACE reads. The data show about 670,000 distinct CDR3 sequences, around 43% seen once. General observations from the study: Versus aged donors, long-lived donors had higher diversity and more naive CD4+ cells. A strong correlation was seen between TCR beta diversity and naive T cell percentage. Roughly linearly, TCR beta diversity per million T cells fell as age increased.

The V gene is TRBV12-3 or TRBV12-4, the J gene TRBJ2-2; 7 nucleotides agree with TRBD2. The clonotype comes from a man older than 75 in good health. Input material: blood. This CDR3 reads CASRLRGTANTGELFF. CDR3 nucleotide sequence: TGTGCCAGCCGCCTGCGGGGGACCGCGAACACCGGGGAGCTGTTTTTT.